Listed here are 25 T cell receptor beta chains from one sample, sequenced in a study of cytomegalovirus exposure and HLA in healthy donors. Use of 60 Vbeta and 13 Jbeta primers characterized the PCR. Clones were read by immunoSEQ multiplex PCR, and TCRdb kept only the in-frame ones, dropping some. Of 100,000 to 150,000 clones listed, 70% to 80% were seen once; the top ten hold 2.5% to 3.5%. The specimen was PBMCs. Every receptor here comes from a woman in her thirties or forties in good health and CMV-seropositive.

This chain links TRBV5-5 with TRBJ1-3; 9 nucleotides match TRBD1. Germline V gives CDR1 SGHKS, CDR2 YYEKEE (reference sequence). This CDR3 spans 14 amino acids. V lost 4 bases to trimming and J lost 4 bases; unmatched junction nucleotides: 3. CDR3 region: CASSRGTGGNTIYF. The CDR3 coding sequence is TGTGCCAGCAGCCGTGGGACAGGGGGAAACACCATATATTTT.

The gene calls are TRBV11-2 and TRBJ2-5; possible D gene TRBD2, 5 bases. Trimming took off 5 bases at V and 0 bases at J, with 13 bases between the two ends. CDR3 size: 15 residues. Germline CDR1 reads SGHAT; CDR2 reads FQNNGV. For the CDR3, the DNA is TGTGCCAGCAGCCCCGGGGAAGGCGACCAAGAGACCCAGTACTTC. Translated: CASSPGEGDQETQYF.

The chain has TRBV7-2 and TRBJ2-2; 11 bases align to TRBD1. The J segment lost 6 bases and the V segment lost 7 bases, leaving 10 bases of the junction unmatched. Germline V gene sequence: CDR1 SGHTA, CDR2 FQGNSA. The CDR3 contains 16 residues. The DNA for the CDR3 is TGTGCCAGCACCCATTGGACAGGGGGCGCGGCCGGGGAGCTGTTTTTT. This gives the protein CASTHWTGGAAGELFF.

This chain links TRBV5-6 with TRBJ1-2; tentatively, D is TRBD1 (5 bases). The CDR3 is made up of 14 amino acids. V lost 0 bases, J lost 4 bases, and 10 bases lay in between. Germline V lookup: CDR1 SGHDT, CDR2 YYEEEE. The DNA for the CDR3 is TGTGCCAGCAGCTTGGATCAGGGTACCTATGGCTACACCTTC. Encoded protein: CASSLDQGTYGYTF.

This clone was recorded once. In DNA, the CDR3 is TGTGCCAGCAGGGCGGGGAATGAAGCTTTCTTT. Translated: CASRAGNEAFF. This chain links TRBV25-1 with TRBJ1-1; no reliable D call. CDR3 length: 11 amino acids. V was cut by 6 bases and J by 7 bases, with 9 bases left in between. CDR1 and CDR2 from the germline V gene are MGHDK and SYGVNS.

This chain uses TRBV5-6 with TRBJ1-2; a weak D match, TRBD1 (5 bases). V gave up 4 bases and J gave up 0 bases, with 16 bases separating them. The CDR3 runs to 16 residues. Germline V lookup: CDR1 SGHDT, CDR2 YYEEEE. CDR3 protein: CASSRVGRSPNYGYTF. CDR3 nucleotide sequence: TGTGCCAGCAGCCGGGTGGGGCGGAGCCCTAACTATGGCTACACCTTC.

This rearrangement joins TRBV2 to TRBJ2-2, with a tentative D call TRBD2 (6 bases). V lost 6 bases and J 8 bases, leaving 22 bases between the germline ends. The germline V gene has CDR1 SNHLY and CDR2 FYNNEI. CDR3 length equals 16 residues. As DNA, the CDR3 is TGTGCCAGCAGGAAACCGACTAGTCAAAGACCGGGGGAGCTGTTTTTT. Translated, it gives CASRKPTSQRPGELFF.

This clone was counted a single time. This sequence joins TRBV27 and TRBJ2-7; D is possibly TRBD1 (7 bases). Trimming pared 5 bases from V and 2 bases from J, leaving 19 bases between. This CDR3 comprises 16 residues. Germline values: CDR1 MNHEY, CDR2 SMNVEV (reference sequence). In nucleotides, the CDR3 is TGTGCCAGCAGTACGGCAGGGGGGAGAGTTACCTACGAGCAGTACTTC. Amino acid sequence: CASSTAGGRVTYEQYF.

This clone was seen a single time. Germline and junction disagree at one end, which may indicate a read error. The chain uses TRBV19 and TRBJ2-1; D is possibly TRBD1 (6 bases). Germline lookup yields CDR1 LNHDA and CDR2 SQIVND (reference sequence). The CDR3 is 15 residues long. CDR3 protein: CASSTGQPYNNVQFF. The CDR3 coding sequence is TGTGCCAGTAGTACCGGACAGCCCTACAACAATGTGCAGTTCTTC.

This chain joins TRBV2 and TRBJ2-3; tentatively, D is TRBD2 (5 bases). In germline, CDR1 is SNHLY, CDR2 FYNNEI. The CDR3 runs 15 residues. V lost 8 bases, J lost 0 bases, and 15 bases lay in between. The CDR3 loop is CASGSPQTSTDTQYF. In DNA form, the CDR3 reads TGTGCCAGCGGGAGCCCGCAGACCAGCACAGATACGCAGTATTTT.

The chain couples TRBV21-1 to TRBJ2-5; the D segment call TRBD1 is taken from the table without a DNA check. TRBV21-1 corresponds to a pseudogene. This CDR3 has 13 amino acids. CDR3 sequence (DNA): TGTGCCAGCAGCGAGACAGGTTTGGAGACCCAGTACTTC. Protein product: CASSETGLETQYF.

The chain employs TRBV30 and TRBJ2-3; 11 nucleotides match TRBD2. V lost 4 bases to trimming and J lost 8 bases; unmatched junction nucleotides: 14. This CDR3 comprises 16 residues. Germline CDR1 is GTSNPN and CDR2 is SVGIG (reference sequence). The CDR3 DNA reads as TGTGCCTGGAACTTAGGACTAGCGGGCCAGGGTGGTACGCAGTATTTT. Its translation is CAWNLGLAGQGGTQYF.

The V call is TRBV10-3, the J call TRBJ2-2; 8 nucleotides agree with TRBD2. CDR3 length equals 16 residues. Losses at the gene ends were 3 bases for V and 1 base for J; bases not matched to a gene: 4. Germline V CDR1 and CDR2: ENHRY, SYGVKD. Here the CDR3 DNA reads TGTGCCATCAGTGACCCTAGCGGGTGGAACACCGGGGAGCTGTTTTTT. Translating it yields CAISDPSGWNTGELFF.

V gene TRBV5-5 combines with J gene TRBJ2-7; 8 bases fit TRBD1. CDR3 length: 13 residues. Germline lookup yields CDR1 SGHKS and CDR2 YYEKEE (reference sequence). The ends lost 4 bases at V and 6 bases at J; junction bases unmatched: 6. The CDR3 region is CASSKPDRGEQYF. The CDR3 bases are TGTGCCAGCAGCAAACCCGACAGGGGCGAGCAGTACTTC. Full variable domain (outside the CDR3, taken from reference TRBV5-5 and TRBJ2-7): DAGVTQSPTHLIKTRGQQVTLRCSPISGHKSVSWYQQVLGQGPQFIFQYYEKEERGRGNFPDRFSARQFPNYSSELNVNALLLGDSALYLCASSKPDRGEQYFGPGTRLTVT.

Comments on this clone: Additional DNA sequences in this sample encode the identical CDR3. This sequence joins TRBV5-1 and TRBJ2-5; the D gene is possibly TRBD1 (6 bases). The V gene lost 4 bases and the J gene lost 4 bases, with 20 bases spanning the gap. This CDR3 is built from 16 residues. Germline V CDR1 and CDR2: SGHRS, YFSETQ. The CDR3 nucleotides read TGCGCCAGCAGCCCAGGCGACAGGTCTACGAGAGAGACCCAGTACTTC. It encodes CASSPGDRSTRETQYF.

The genes are TRBV7-9 and TRBJ2-1; tentative D call: TRBD2 (6 bases). V lost 3 bases to trimming and J lost 10 bases, with 19 bases between them. The CDR3 extends over 15 amino acids. Germline V gene lookup returns CDR1 SEHNR and CDR2 FQNEAQ (reference sequence). CDR3 coding DNA: TGTGCCAGCAGCTTGTACCAATCCAGGGAGGACGAGCAGTTCTTC. The encoded protein is CASSLYQSREDEQFF. The complete variable domain, with remaining parts taken from reference TRBV7-9 and TRBJ2-1, reads DTGVSQNPRHKITKRGQNVTFRCDPISEHNRLYWYRQTLGQGPEFLTYFQNEAQLEKSRLLSDRFSAERPKGSFSTLEIQRTEQGDSAMYLCASSLYQSREDEQFFGPGTRLTVL.

The gene calls are TRBV7-2 and TRBJ1-2; a possible D gene is TRBD1 (6 bases). V was clipped by 1 base and J by 4 bases, with 16 bases between them. This CDR3 is built from 16 residues. Looked up from germline, CDR1 is SGHTA and CDR2 is FQGNSA. The CDR3 DNA is TGTGCCAGCAGCTTAGGGGGCAGGGGATCTTCCTATGGCTACACCTTC. Its protein is CASSLGGRGSSYGYTF.

The chain combines TRBV25-1 with TRBJ1-4; D perhaps matches TRBD1 (5 bases). Germline CDR1 reads MGHDK; CDR2 reads SYGVNS. CDR3 length equals 15 residues. Deletions cut 1 base from V and 5 bases from J, with 11 bases between. CDR3 coding DNA: TGTGCCAGCAGTGAATTTGGGGGAGGGAATGAAAAACTGTTTTTT. It specifies CASSEFGGGNEKLFF.

J is TRBJ1-3 and V is TRBV2; D may be TRBD1 (5 bases). Germline V gene sequence: CDR1 SNHLY, CDR2 FYNNEI. CDR3 size: 14 residues. Trimming took off 6 bases at V and 8 bases at J, with 17 bases between the two ends. The CDR3 region is CASRLGGAGDTIYF. The DNA of the CDR3 is TGTGCCAGCAGACTCGGAGGGGCAGGCGACACCATATATTTT.

V usage is TRBV12-5 and J usage is TRBJ2-3; D remains unclear. Trimming cost V 5 bases and J 1 base, with 4 bases left between them. From germline, CDR1 is LGHNT and CDR2 FRNRAP. The CDR3 is 12 amino acids. CDR3 loop: CASGHRTDTQYF. Written as DNA, the CDR3 is TGTGCTAGTGGTCATCGCACAGATACGCAGTATTTT.

This clone was picked up one time. The chain couples TRBV15 to TRBJ1-6, with 9 bases lining up with TRBD1. There are 15 residues in the CDR3. V shed 4 bases, J shed 9 bases, and the junction held 7 bases outside the gene matches. Germline V gene sequence: CDR1 LNHNV, CDR2 YYDKDF (reference sequence). The DNA for the CDR3 is TGTGCCACCAGCATGACGACAGGGGGTGGTTCACCCCTCCACTTT. It encodes CATSMTTGGGSPLHF.

V is TRBV7-6 and J is TRBJ2-3; D may be TRBD2 (6 bases). The germline V and J ends were trimmed by 0 bases and 3 bases, with 7 bases remaining between them. This CDR3 region has 14 residues. CDR1 is SGHVS and CDR2 is FNYEAQ in the germline V gene. The CDR3 loop is CASSLAGGTDTQYF. In DNA form, the CDR3 reads TGTGCCAGCAGCTTAGCGGGGGGAACAGATACGCAGTATTTT.

This rearrangement joins TRBV6-1 to TRBJ1-2; the D is unclear. This CDR3 is built from 14 residues. V lost 5 bases and J lost 6, with 16 bases in between. Germline V gene data show CDR1 as MNHNS and CDR2 as SASEGT. The CDR3, as DNA: TGTGCCAGCAGTACTACGGTCGGAAACGATGGCTACACCTTC. It codes for CASSTTVGNDGYTF.

This clone was observed once. The rearrangement uses TRBV13 and TRBJ2-5, with 9 bases matching TRBD2. V lost 4 bases, J lost 5 bases, and 8 bases stayed unmatched. CDR1 is PRHDT, CDR2 FYEKMQ, per germline (reference sequence). The CDR3 totals 15 residues. CDR3 sequence reads: CASSSNLAGSETQYF. In DNA, the CDR3 is TGTGCCAGCAGCTCGAACCTAGCGGGATCGGAGACCCAGTACTTC.

The chain uses TRBV6-1 and TRBJ2-7, with 8 bases identical to TRBD1. Germline lookup yields CDR1 MNHNS and CDR2 SASEGT. With V trimmed by 5 bases and J by 2 bases, 5 bases remained unmatched. There are 14 residues in the CDR3. In nucleotides, the CDR3 is TGTGCCAGCAGTTGGACAGGGACAACCTACGAGCAGTACTTC. Residues: CASSWTGTTYEQYF.